This T cell receptor (beta chain) was recovered during a study of blood T cells in healthy people across ages. On this clonotype itself: Its antigen remains unidentified.

Study-wide points: As age increased, TCR beta diversity per million T cells fell in a roughly linear fashion.

Primers used in a second PCR of about 7 to 12 cycles were a sample-barcoded 5' primer and a J-beta primer mix. TCRdb itself ran the 5' RACE reads through MiXCR, one entry per CDR3 protein. The sample holds 580,000 or so distinct CDR3 sequences, 40% to 55% seen once. The CDR3 is 15 amino acids. In germline, CDR1 is SGHTA, CDR2 FQGNSA. The chain combines TRBV7-2 with TRBJ2-4; the match to TRBD1 covers 10 bases. The J call may be wrong; the DNA end is better matched by TRBJ2-7. Sequencing was carried out using blood. The TCR originated in a man at least 80 years old in good health. Here the CDR3 reads CASSPKTGGVHEQYF. The CDR3 DNA follows: TGTGCCAGCAGCCCAAAGACAGGGGGCGTTCACGAGCAGTACTTC.